The 21 T cell receptor beta chains given below trace back to one sample, sequenced in a study of T-cell memory formation after mild COVID-19. Using its own MiXCR run on the 5' RACE reads, TCRdb lists one record per CDR3 protein. The data contain roughly 240,000 distinct CDR3 sequences, just over 15% of them singletons. Sequenced: PBMCs or a T cell subset sorted from them (not recorded which). These receptors originate from an adult woman who had mild COVID-19 (a few samples of this study predate the infection). Cell type and time point are not known.

This chain uses TRBV7-2 with TRBJ1-1; D is possibly TRBD1 (5 bases). This CDR3 comprises 15 residues. The germline V gene encodes CDR1 SGHTA and CDR2 FQGNSA. The V and J ends lost 2 bases and 5 bases respectively, with 15 bases between them. The CDR3 bases are TGTGCCAGCAGCTTATCCGCAGGGAGGTGGACTGAAGCTTTCTTT. Its protein product is CASSLSAGRWTEAFF. The full variable domain, rest sourced from reference TRBV7-2 and TRBJ1-1, is GAGVSQSPSNKVTEKGKDVELRCDPISGHTALYWYRQSLGQGLEFLIYFQGNSAPDKSGLPSDRFSAERTGGSVSTLTIQRTQQEDSAVYLCASSLSAGRWTEAFFGQGTRLTVV.

The CDR3 reads CASSLVRTGGNEQYF. The CDR3 region has the DNA TGTGCCAGCAGCTTAGTCCGGACAGGGGGCAACGAGCAGTACTTC. The chain is built from TRBV7-9 and TRBJ2-7, with 11 bases aligning to TRBD1. This CDR3 contains 15 residues. Germline trimming cut 1 base from V and 5 bases from J; bases unmatched to any gene: 4. Germline V gene lookup returns CDR1 SEHNR and CDR2 FQNEAQ (reference sequence). The full variable domain, rest sourced from reference TRBV7-9 and TRBJ2-7, is DTGVSQNPRHKITKRGQNVTFRCDPISEHNRLYWYRQTLGQGPEFLTYFQNEAQLEKSRLLSDRFSAERPKGSFSTLEIQRTEQGDSAMYLCASSLVRTGGNEQYFGPGTRLTVT.

A few counts support this clonotype. The gene calls are TRBV5-1 and TRBJ2-2; 12 bases are shared with TRBD2. V trimming: 0 bases; J trimming: 6 bases; junction bases outside the gene matches: 3. The CDR3 length is 16 residues. Germline CDR1 is SGHRS and CDR2 is YFSETQ. Written as DNA, the CDR3 is TGCGCCAGCAGCTTGGGACTAGCGGGAGTGTCCGGGGAGCTGTTTTTT. Protein sequence: CASSLGLAGVSGELFF.

This clonotype was seen a few times. The chain has TRBV24-1 and TRBJ2-2; 8 positions match TRBD1. The CDR3 sequence is 15 residues long. Germline CDR1 and CDR2: KGHDR and SFDVKD. V shed 4 bases, J shed 4 bases, and the junction held 4 bases outside the gene matches. The CDR3: CATSEPDRATGELFF. As DNA, the CDR3 is TGTGCCACCAGTGAACCGGACAGGGCCACCGGGGAGCTGTTTTTT.

A word on this clonotype: One base away lies a much larger clone, so this may be a sequencing read error. The V gene is TRBV7-6, the J gene TRBJ2-5; no clear D. Germline CDR1 is SGHVS and CDR2 is FNYEAQ. V lost 0 bases, J lost 5 bases, and 4 bases lay in between. The CDR3 runs 12 residues. The CDR3 nucleotides read TGTGCCAGCAGCTTAGCAGTGGAGACCCAGTACTTC. This encodes CASSLAVETQYF.

This clonotype was counted at least ten times. The CDR3 sequence: CASSVGSAGEEQFF. The CDR3 coding sequence is TGTGCCAGCAGCGTAGGGTCAGCGGGAGAAGAGCAGTTCTTC. This rearrangement joins TRBV9 to TRBJ2-1; 8 bases agree with TRBD2. V was pared by 0 bases and J by 10 bases, with 6 bases of the junction left unmatched. Per germline, CDR1 SGDLS and CDR2 YYNGEE. The CDR3 length is 14 residues.

On this clonotype: A much larger clone sits a single nucleotide away, making a read error possible. The J gene is TRBJ2-2, the V gene TRBV29-1; D possibly corresponds to TRBD1 (6 bases). The CDR3 runs to 14 residues. The V gene's germline CDR1 is SQVTM and CDR2 ANQGSEA. The CDR3 DNA sequence: TGCAGAGTCGAGGGACAAGCGAACACCGGGGAGCTGTTTTTT. Translated: CRVEGQANTGELFF.

J is TRBJ1-1 and V is TRBV7-2, with 10 bases aligning to TRBD1. Germline loops: CDR1 SGHTA, CDR2 FQGNSA. The CDR3 is 14 amino acids. Trimming removed 5 bases from V and 8 bases from J; junction bases left unmatched: 8. DNA for the CDR3: TGTGCCAGCAGCCGGGACAGGGGCCGATCGGAAGCTTTCTTT. This translates into CASSRDRGRSEAFF.

This rearrangement joins TRBV29-1 to TRBJ2-3; 10 bases are shared with TRBD2. Germline lookup yields CDR1 SQVTM and CDR2 ANQGSEA. This CDR3 is built from 14 residues. The V gene end was trimmed by 7 bases and the J gene end by 0 bases; junction bases not matched to a gene: 4. The CDR3 coding sequence is TGCAGCGGAAGGACTAGCGGCAGCACAGATACGCAGTATTTT. Protein: CSGRTSGSTDTQYF.

The table lists this clonotype with many counts. The chain couples TRBV18 to TRBJ2-5, with D perhaps matching TRBD1 or TRBD2 (5 bases each). The germline V gene has CDR1 KGHSH and CDR2 LQKENI. CDR3 length: 14 amino acids. V lost 3 bases to trimming and J lost 5 bases, with 13 bases between them. The CDR3 DNA reads TGTGCCAGCTCACCGGGACGGTGGAAGGAGACCCAGTACTTC. Translation: CASSPGRWKETQYF.

This clonotype was detected only a few times. The chain recombines TRBV7-9 with TRBJ2-5, with 8 nucleotides matching TRBD1. The V segment lost 1 base and the J segment 5 bases; nucleotides outside the gene matches: 6. Looked up from germline, CDR1 is SEHNR and CDR2 is FQNEAQ (reference sequence). This CDR3 spans 15 amino acids. CDR3 bases: TGTGCCAGCAGCTTAGTAATGACAGGGGTGGAGACCCAGTACTTC. Translation: CASSLVMTGVETQYF.

This clonotype was counted at least ten times. V is TRBV20-1 and J is TRBJ2-3; D unclear. Trimming cost V 3 bases and J 0 bases, with 1 base left between them. The CDR3 runs 11 residues. CDR1 and CDR2 from the germline V gene are DFQATT and SNEGSKA (reference sequence). CDR3 coding DNA: TGCAGTGCTAGGAGCACAGATACGCAGTATTTT. This gives the protein CSARSTDTQYF.

The CDR3 loop is CASSLLGGNTEAFF. In nucleotides, the CDR3 is TGTGCCAGCAGTCTTTTAGGGGGTAACACTGAAGCTTTCTTT. The rearrangement uses TRBV12-3 or TRBV12-4 and TRBJ1-1; D is perhaps TRBD1 (6 bases). The CDR3 contains 14 residues. The germline V and J ends were trimmed by 5 bases and 2 bases, with 12 bases remaining between them.

The chain is built from TRBV15 and TRBJ2-5; tentative D call: TRBD2 (6 bases). CDR1 is LNHNV and CDR2 is YYDKDF in the germline V gene (reference sequence). The CDR3 consists of 16 residues. Deletions cut 0 bases from V and 7 bases from J, with 18 bases between. The CDR3 spells CATSRESRPVGGTQYF. DNA for the CDR3: TGTGCCACCAGCAGAGAATCGCGGCCGGTCGGGGGGACCCAGTACTTC.

In this sample, this clonotype turned up a few times. The rearrangement uses TRBV7-2 and TRBJ2-2; 9 positions match TRBD2. The CDR3 sequence is 17 residues long. V trimming: 1 base; J trimming: 4 bases; junction bases outside the gene matches: 7. From germline, CDR1 is SGHTA and CDR2 FQGNSA. The DNA of the CDR3 is TGTGCCAGCAGCTTAGTTTTGAGCGGGGGGCCCACCGGGGAGCTGTTTTTT. Translating gives CASSLVLSGGPTGELFF.

The rearrangement uses TRBV20-1 and TRBJ2-5; D possibly matches TRBD1 or TRBD2 (6 bases each). CDR1 DFQATT and CDR2 SNEGSKA come from the germline V gene (reference sequence). Deletions cut 4 bases from V and 4 bases from J, with 22 bases between. The CDR3 has 16 amino acids. DNA of the CDR3: TGCAGTGCTATAGGTGGAGGGGGGCGAAGAGGAGAGACCCAGTACTTC. It is translated as CSAIGGGGRRGETQYF.

This clonotype was recorded a few times. The chain links TRBV5-1 to TRBJ2-7; maybe TRBD1 (5 bases). Trimming cost V 0 bases and J 2 bases, with 12 bases left between them. CDR3 length: 15 residues. CDR1 is SGHRS, CDR2 YFSETQ, per germline. The CDR3, as DNA: TGCGCCAGCAGCTTGGAGCAGGGTTCCGCCTACGAGCAGTACTTC. It specifies CASSLEQGSAYEQYF.

This clonotype was seen ten or more times. The chain is built from TRBV15 and TRBJ2-3; no clear D. This CDR3 spans 11 amino acids. V lost 4 bases to trimming and J lost 6 bases, with 5 bases between them. Germline V gene data show CDR1 as LNHNV and CDR2 as YYDKDF (reference sequence). CDR3 amino acids: CATSIPDTQYF. The CDR3 DNA reads TGTGCCACCAGCATTCCGGATACGCAGTATTTT.

This clonotype was seen a handful of times. CDR3 protein: CASSPGRLLNTEAFF. The CDR3 DNA reads TGTGCCAGCAGTCCCGGACGGCTCCTGAACACTGAAGCTTTCTTT. The J gene is TRBJ1-1, the V gene TRBV6-2 or TRBV6-3; D is undetermined. The V end was cut by 5 bases, the J end by 0 bases, with 13 bases between. CDR3 length equals 15 residues. Germline V lookup: CDR1 MNHEY, CDR2 SVGEGT.

This clonotype was counted a few times. The chain links TRBV6-5 to TRBJ2-7; TRBD2 is a possible D gene (6 bases). Germline CDR1 MNHEY, CDR2 SVGAGI. CDR3 length equals 13 residues. Deletions cut 5 bases from V and 2 bases from J, with 10 bases between. CDR3 coding DNA: TGTGCCAGCAGTCGTGCGGGGACCTACGAGCAGTACTTC. Its translation is CASSRAGTYEQYF.

This clonotype was observed a handful of times. CDR3 bases: TGTGCCAGCAGCCAAAGCCTCATCGGTGAAGCTTTCTTT. It yields the protein CASSQSLIGEAFF. V gene TRBV3-1 combines with J gene TRBJ1-1; D uncertain. The CDR3 is 13 residues long. CDR1 is LGHDT, CDR2 YNNKEL, per germline (reference sequence). Trimming removed 2 bases from V and 7 bases from J, with 11 bases in between.